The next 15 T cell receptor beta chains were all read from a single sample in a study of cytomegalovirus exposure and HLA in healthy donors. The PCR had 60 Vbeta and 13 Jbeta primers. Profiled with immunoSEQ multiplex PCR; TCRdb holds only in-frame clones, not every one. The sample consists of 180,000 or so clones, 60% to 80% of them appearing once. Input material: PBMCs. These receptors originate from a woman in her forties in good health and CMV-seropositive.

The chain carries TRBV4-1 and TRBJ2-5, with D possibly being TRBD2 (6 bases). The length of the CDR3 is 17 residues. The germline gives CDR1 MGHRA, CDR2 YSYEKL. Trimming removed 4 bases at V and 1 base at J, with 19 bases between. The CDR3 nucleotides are TGCGCCAGCAGCCCTTCACGTGGAGGGCCGCTCCAAGAGACCCAGTACTTC. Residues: CASSPSRGGPLQETQYF.

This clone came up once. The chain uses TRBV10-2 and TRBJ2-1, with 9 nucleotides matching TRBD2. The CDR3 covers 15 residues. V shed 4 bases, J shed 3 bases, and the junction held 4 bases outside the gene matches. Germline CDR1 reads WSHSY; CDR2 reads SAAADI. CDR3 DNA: TGCGCCAGCAGTGGGCGGGAGGGCCTCTACAATGAGCAGTTCTTC. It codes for CASSGREGLYNEQFF.

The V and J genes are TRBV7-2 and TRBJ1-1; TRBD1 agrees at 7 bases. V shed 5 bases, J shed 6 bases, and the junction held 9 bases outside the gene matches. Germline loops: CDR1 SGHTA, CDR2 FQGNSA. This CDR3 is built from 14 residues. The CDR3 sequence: CASSPPGQSPEAFF. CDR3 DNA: TGTGCCAGCAGCCCGCCGGGACAGTCACCTGAAGCTTTCTTT. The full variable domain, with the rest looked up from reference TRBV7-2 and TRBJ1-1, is GAGVSQSPSNKVTEKGKDVELRCDPISGHTALYWYRQSLGQGLEFLIYFQGNSAPDKSGLPSDRFSAERTGGSVSTLTIQRTQQEDSAVYLCASSPPGQSPEAFFGQGTRLTVV.

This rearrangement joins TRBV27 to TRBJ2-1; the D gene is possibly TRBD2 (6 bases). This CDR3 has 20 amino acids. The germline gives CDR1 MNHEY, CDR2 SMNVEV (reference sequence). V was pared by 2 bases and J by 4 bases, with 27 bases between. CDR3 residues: CASSLSPLTGVPQYYNEQFF. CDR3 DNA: TGTGCCAGCAGTTTAAGCCCTCTCACGGGAGTTCCTCAATATTACAATGAGCAGTTCTTC.

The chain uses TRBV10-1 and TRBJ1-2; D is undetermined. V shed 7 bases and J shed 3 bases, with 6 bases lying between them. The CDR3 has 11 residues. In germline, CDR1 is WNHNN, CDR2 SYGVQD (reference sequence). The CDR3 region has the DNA TGCGCCAGCACCGACTACTATGGCTACACCTTC. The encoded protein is CASTDYYGYTF.

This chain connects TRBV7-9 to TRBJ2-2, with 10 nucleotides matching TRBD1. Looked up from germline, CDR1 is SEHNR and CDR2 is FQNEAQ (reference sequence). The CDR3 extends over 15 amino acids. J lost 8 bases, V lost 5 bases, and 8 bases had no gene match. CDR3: CASSPGTGESGELFF. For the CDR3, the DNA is TGTGCCAGCAGCCCAGGGACAGGGGAGTCGGGGGAGCTGTTTTTT.

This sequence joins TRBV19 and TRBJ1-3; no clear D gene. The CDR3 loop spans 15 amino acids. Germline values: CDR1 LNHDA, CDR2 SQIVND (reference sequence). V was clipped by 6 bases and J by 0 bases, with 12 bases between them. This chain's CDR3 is CASRADGLSGNTIYF. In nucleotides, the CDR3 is TGTGCCAGTAGAGCCGACGGACTCTCTGGAAACACCATATATTTT.

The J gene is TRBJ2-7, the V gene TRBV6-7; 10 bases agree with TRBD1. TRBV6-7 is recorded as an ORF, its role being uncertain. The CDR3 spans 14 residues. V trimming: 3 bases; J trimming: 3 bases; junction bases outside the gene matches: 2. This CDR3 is CASSYWTGGYEQYF. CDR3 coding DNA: TGTGCCAGCAGTTATTGGACAGGGGGCTACGAGCAGTACTTC.

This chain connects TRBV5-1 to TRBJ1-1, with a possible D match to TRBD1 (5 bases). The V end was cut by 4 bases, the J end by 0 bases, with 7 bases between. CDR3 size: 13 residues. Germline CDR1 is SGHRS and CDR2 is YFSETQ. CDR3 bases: TGCGCCAGCAGCACAGGAATGAACACTGAAGCTTTCTTT. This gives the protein CASSTGMNTEAFF.

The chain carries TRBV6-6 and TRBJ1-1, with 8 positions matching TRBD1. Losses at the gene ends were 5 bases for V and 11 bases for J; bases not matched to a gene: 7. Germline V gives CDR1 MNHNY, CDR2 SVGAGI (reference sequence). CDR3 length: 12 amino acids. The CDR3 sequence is CASSPQGARAFF. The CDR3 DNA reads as TGTGCCAGCAGTCCCCAGGGGGCGCGTGCTTTCTTT.

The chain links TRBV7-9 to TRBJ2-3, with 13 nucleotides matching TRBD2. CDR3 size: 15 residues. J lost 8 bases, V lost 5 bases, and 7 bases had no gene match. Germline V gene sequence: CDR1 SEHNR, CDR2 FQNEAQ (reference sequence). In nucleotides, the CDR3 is TGTGCCAGCAGCCCAAGGACTAGCGGGAGTGGTACGCAGTATTTT. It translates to CASSPRTSGSGTQYF.

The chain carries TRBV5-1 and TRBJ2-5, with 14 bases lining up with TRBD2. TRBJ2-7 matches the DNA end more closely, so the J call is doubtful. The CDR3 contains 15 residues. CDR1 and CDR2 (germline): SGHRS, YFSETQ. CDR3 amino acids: CASSSGLAGGYEQYF. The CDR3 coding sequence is TGCGCCAGCAGTTCCGGACTAGCGGGAGGATACGAGCAGTACTTC.

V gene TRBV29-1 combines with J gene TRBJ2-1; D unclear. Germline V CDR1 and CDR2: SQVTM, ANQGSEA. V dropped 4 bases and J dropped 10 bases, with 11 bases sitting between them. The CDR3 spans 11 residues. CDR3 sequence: CSVGLAREQFF. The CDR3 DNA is TGCAGCGTTGGACTGGCGCGGGAGCAGTTCTTC.

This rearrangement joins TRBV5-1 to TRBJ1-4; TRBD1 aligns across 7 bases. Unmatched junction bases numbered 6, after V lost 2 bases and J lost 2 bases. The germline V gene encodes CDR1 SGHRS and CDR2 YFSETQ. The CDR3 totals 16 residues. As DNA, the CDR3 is TGCGCCAGCAGCTTAGGAATGGGACAGACTAATGAAAAACTGTTTTTT. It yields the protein CASSLGMGQTNEKLFF.

The CDR3: CASSVQLAGRTDTQYF. In nucleotides, the CDR3 is TGTGCCAGCAGTGTTCAACTAGCGGGAAGAACAGATACGCAGTATTTT. The gene calls are TRBV28 and TRBJ2-3, with TRBD2 matching over 10 bases. Losses at the gene ends were 5 bases for V and 3 bases for J; bases not matched to a gene: 8. In germline, CDR1 is MDHEN, CDR2 SYDVKM. The CDR3 runs to 16 residues.